The 31 T cell receptor beta chains given below trace back to one sample, sequenced in a study of blood T cell repertoires in COVID-19. Sequencing was performed with immunoSEQ multiplex PCR; in TCRdb, only in-frame clones are kept and a portion is missing. Of about 110,000 clones in the sample, approximately 80% were seen once. Sequencing was performed on peripheral blood. Source of these receptors: a woman between 50 and 59 years old with acute or convalescent COVID-19.

V and J are TRBV5-6 and TRBJ2-7; tentatively, D is TRBD2 (5 bases). The germline V and J ends were trimmed by 1 base and 3 bases, with 8 bases remaining between them. The CDR3 covers 13 residues. The germline gives CDR1 SGHDT, CDR2 YYEEEE. The DNA of the CDR3 is TGTGCCAGCAGCTTGACGGGGATCTACGAGCAGTACTTC. Translating it yields CASSLTGIYEQYF.

The chain couples TRBV5-1 to TRBJ1-4, with D possibly TRBD1 on 6 matching bases. The germline V gene encodes CDR1 SGHRS and CDR2 YFSETQ. The CDR3 covers 14 residues. Trimming cost V 7 bases and J 5 bases, with 15 bases left between them. The CDR3 region is CASRVGAINEKLFF. The CDR3 DNA follows: TGCGCCAGCCGGGTGGGGGCCATAAATGAAAAACTGTTTTTT.

V is TRBV7-6 and J is TRBJ2-3; D is perhaps TRBD2 (6 bases). Germline lookup yields CDR1 SGHVS and CDR2 FNYEAQ. This CDR3 region has 17 residues. V was shortened by 5 bases and J by 0 bases, with 18 bases between the two germline ends. CDR3 sequence reads: CASSPLSRGTSTDTQYF. CDR3 DNA sequence: TGTGCCAGCAGCCCCCTGAGCCGGGGGACTAGCACAGATACGCAGTATTTT.

The chain is built from TRBV12-3 or TRBV12-4 and TRBJ1-1; D possibly corresponds to TRBD1 (6 bases). V lost 6 bases to trimming and J lost 8 bases, with 16 bases between them. The CDR3 totals 13 residues. CDR3 nucleotide sequence: TGTGCCAGCAGCCGGGACACCCGCGGGGAAGCTTTCTTT. Protein sequence: CASSRDTRGEAFF.

The chain has TRBV6-5 and TRBJ1-5; 10 nucleotides match TRBD1. The germline V gene has CDR1 MNHEY and CDR2 SVGAGI. This CDR3 comprises 15 residues. Trimming cost V 6 bases and J 4 bases; bases outside gene matches: 6. CDR3 DNA sequence: TGTGCCAGCAGCTTGACAGGGGGCAGGAATCAGCCCCAGCATTTT. The encoded protein is CASSLTGGRNQPQHF.

This rearrangement joins TRBV5-1 to TRBJ1-4; 10 positions agree with TRBD1. CDR3 size: 15 residues. V lost 4 bases, J lost 12 bases, and 12 bases stayed unmatched. Germline CDR1 and CDR2: SGHRS and YFSETQ. In nucleotides, the CDR3 is TGCGCCAGCAGCCTACTGACAGGGGGCGCGAGGGAACTGTTTTTT. It translates to CASSLLTGGARELFF. The whole variable domain, filled in from reference TRBV5-1 and TRBJ1-4, reads KAGVTQTPRYLIKTRGQQVTLSCSPISGHRSVSWYQQTPGQGLQFLFEYFSETQRNKGNFPGRFSGRQFSNSRSEMNVSTLELGDSALYLCASSLLTGGARELFFGSGTQLSVL.

J is TRBJ1-5 and V is TRBV28; 8 bases align to TRBD1. The J segment lost 0 bases and the V segment lost 5 bases, leaving 6 bases of the junction unmatched. The germline V gene has CDR1 MDHEN and CDR2 SYDVKM. The CDR3 loop spans 16 amino acids. The CDR3 spells CASSTTGQGSNQPQHF. The CDR3 DNA reads as TGTGCCAGCAGTACAACCGGACAGGGTAGCAATCAGCCCCAGCATTTT.

The rearrangement joins TRBV6-5 to TRBJ1-1; D remains ambiguous. This CDR3 region has 13 residues. Trimming took off 4 bases at V and 1 base at J, with 7 bases between the two ends. The germline gives CDR1 MNHEY, CDR2 SVGAGI. The CDR3, as DNA: TGTGCCAGCAGTTCGCGGGGGAACACTGAAGCTTTCTTT. Its protein is CASSSRGNTEAFF.

The J gene is TRBJ1-1, the V gene TRBV7-3; the D gene is possibly TRBD1 (5 bases). V was clipped by 2 bases and J by 8 bases, with 9 bases between them. From germline, CDR1 is SGHTA and CDR2 FQGTGA. This CDR3 is 12 amino acids long. The CDR3 DNA reads TGTGCCAGCAGCTTACTGGGGGGAGAAGCTTTCTTT. Translating it yields CASSLLGGEAFF.

This clone appeared a few times. The J gene is TRBJ1-4, the V gene TRBV30, with D unresolved. V lost 0 bases, J lost 7 bases, and 3 bases lay in between. This CDR3 is 11 amino acids long. From germline, CDR1 is GTSNPN and CDR2 SVGIG (reference sequence). The CDR3 reads CAWSVREKLFF. The CDR3 nucleotides are TGTGCCTGGAGTGTGCGTGAAAAACTGTTTTTT.

This chain joins TRBV5-8 and TRBJ2-7, with D possibly being TRBD1 (7 bases). Trimming took off 2 bases at V and 4 bases at J, with 16 bases between the two ends. The CDR3 extends over 15 amino acids. Per the germline V gene, CDR1 is SGHTS and CDR2 is YDEGEE. CDR3 bases: TGTGCCAGCAGCTTAACCGGGGCAGGGGGGTACGAGCAGTACTTC. It is translated as CASSLTGAGGYEQYF.

This clone was recorded only once. The genes are TRBV11-2 and TRBJ1-2, with TRBD1 matching over 7 bases. The V segment lost 5 bases and the J segment 4 bases; nucleotides outside the gene matches: 7. The CDR3 runs 14 residues. Looked up from germline, CDR1 is SGHAT and CDR2 is FQNNGV. The CDR3 is CASSPRGTAYGYTF. The CDR3 DNA reads TGTGCCAGCAGCCCCCGGGGGACAGCCTATGGCTACACCTTC. The variable domain in full, completed from reference TRBV11-2 and TRBJ1-2, reads EAGVAQSPRYKIIEKRQSVAFWCNPISGHATLYWYQQILGQGPKLLIQFQNNGVVDDSQLPKDRFSAERLKGVDSTLKIQPAKLEDSAVYLCASSPRGTAYGYTFGSGTRLTVV.

The chain is built from TRBV5-1 and TRBJ1-4, with 7 bases identical to TRBD1. The CDR3 consists of 13 residues. V shed 6 bases, J shed 5 bases, and the junction held 4 bases outside the gene matches. Germline V gene lookup returns CDR1 SGHRS and CDR2 YFSETQ. Here the CDR3 reads CASKGGENEKLFF. The CDR3 DNA sequence: TGCGCCAGCAAAGGGGGCGAGAATGAAAAACTGTTTTTT.

The CDR3 is CASSVGEGGFPYEQYF. CDR3 nucleotide sequence: TGTGCCAGCAGCGTAGGTGAAGGGGGCTTTCCTTACGAGCAGTACTTC. The V and J genes are TRBV9 and TRBJ2-7; 7 bases are a match to TRBD1. The CDR3 extends over 16 amino acids. CDR1 and CDR2 (germline): SGDLS, YYNGEE. V lost 0 bases, J lost 4 bases, and 10 bases stayed unmatched.

The chain couples TRBV6-5 to TRBJ1-1, with D possibly being TRBD1 (5 bases). The V gene lost 5 bases and the J gene lost 7 bases, with 20 bases spanning the gap. The CDR3 length is 15 residues. Germline V CDR1 and CDR2: MNHEY, SVGAGI. CDR3 loop: CASSISRDLGIEAFF. The CDR3 DNA sequence: TGTGCCAGCAGTATTTCCCGGGACTTGGGCATTGAAGCTTTCTTT.

The rearrangement links TRBV9 to TRBJ1-2; possibly TRBD1 for D (6 bases). This CDR3 is built from 15 residues. V was shortened by 1 base and J by 8 bases, with 18 bases between the two germline ends. Per the germline V gene, CDR1 is SGDLS and CDR2 is YYNGEE. CDR3 sequence reads: CASSVTHRVAEGYTF. The CDR3 region has the DNA TGTGCCAGCAGCGTAACCCACAGGGTGGCGGAAGGCTACACCTTC.

This rearrangement joins TRBV4-1 to TRBJ2-7, with unresolved D. V shed 2 bases and J shed 7 bases, with 15 bases lying between them. CDR1 and CDR2 (germline): MGHRA, YSYEKL. This CDR3 has 14 residues. CDR3 residues: CASSQFEDRGEQYF. The DNA of the CDR3 is TGCGCCAGCAGCCAATTCGAAGACCGAGGAGAGCAGTACTTC.

V is TRBV5-1 and J is TRBJ1-6; possibly TRBD1 for D (5 bases). Deletions cut 0 bases from V and 4 bases from J, with 17 bases between. Germline-derived CDR1 and CDR2 are SGHRS and YFSETQ. The CDR3 is 18 amino acids. This chain's CDR3 is CASSLGVSRAQYNSPLHF. CDR3 DNA sequence: TGCGCCAGCAGCTTGGGTGTAAGCAGGGCCCAGTATAATTCACCCCTCCACTTT.

J is TRBJ1-1 and V is TRBV6-5, with D perhaps TRBD1 (5 bases). In germline, CDR1 is MNHEY, CDR2 SVGAGI. This CDR3 contains 13 residues. V was clipped by 7 bases and J by 3 bases, with 12 bases between them. The CDR3 protein is CASTWTRDTEAFF. The DNA for the CDR3 is TGTGCCAGCACTTGGACCAGGGACACTGAAGCTTTCTTT.

J is TRBJ1-1 and V is TRBV30; unclear D gene. V lost 3 bases and J 6 bases, leaving 8 bases between the germline ends. This CDR3 spans 11 amino acids. The V gene's germline CDR1 is GTSNPN and CDR2 SVGIG (reference sequence). The CDR3 coding sequence is TGTGCCTGGAGCGTATCTTCTGAAGCTTTCTTT. Protein sequence: CAWSVSSEAFF. The whole variable domain, filled in from reference TRBV30 and TRBJ1-1, reads SQTIHQWPATLVQPVGSPLSLECTVEGTSNPNLYWYRQAAGRGLQLLFYSVGIGQISSEVPQNLSASRPQDRQFILSSKKLLLSDSGFYLCAWSVSSEAFFGQGTRLTVV.

The chain joins TRBV7-3 to TRBJ2-3; 8 nucleotides align to TRBD1. The trim removed 5 bases at V and 2 bases at J, leaving 6 bases unmatched. This CDR3 spans 15 amino acids. Germline V gene sequence: CDR1 SGHTA, CDR2 FQGTGA. The CDR3 is CASSPDRALTDTQYF. DNA for the CDR3: TGTGCCAGCAGCCCGGACAGGGCCCTCACAGATACGCAGTATTTT.

The chain recombines TRBV18 with TRBJ1-5; TRBD1 agrees at 7 bases. Germline CDR1 KGHSH, CDR2 LQKENI. Trimming at V came to 6 bases and at J to 4 bases, leaving 12 bases not matched to a gene. This CDR3 spans 16 amino acids. For the CDR3, the DNA is TGTGCCAGCTCGCTGTATGACAGGGCCATAAATCAGCCCCAGCATTTT. It codes for CASSLYDRAINQPQHF.

The rearrangement uses TRBV4-2 and TRBJ2-7, with 10 bases fitting TRBD2. CDR1 is LGHNA and CDR2 is YNFKEQ in the germline V gene. V dropped 0 bases and J dropped 1; count of bases not matched to a gene: 12. The CDR3 has 19 residues. The CDR3 here is CASSQERLAGQGGSYEQYF. The CDR3 DNA reads as TGTGCCAGCAGCCAAGAACGACTAGCGGGCCAAGGCGGGTCCTACGAGCAGTACTTC.

V is TRBV5-1 and J is TRBJ1-1, with no clear D. V gave up 0 bases and J gave up 1 base, with 10 bases separating them. This CDR3 region has 15 residues. In germline, CDR1 is SGHRS, CDR2 YFSETQ. The CDR3 bases are TGCGCCAGCAGCTTGGCGGTACTATGGAACACTGAAGCTTTCTTT. Translated: CASSLAVLWNTEAFF.

This clone was detected a few times. The rearrangement links TRBV9 to TRBJ1-6; 9 bases are a match to TRBD1. The V gene end was trimmed by 4 bases and the J gene end by 10 bases; junction bases not matched to a gene: 9. The germline V gene has CDR1 SGDLS and CDR2 YYNGEE. CDR3 length equals 15 residues. The CDR3 reads CASSSQDRGESPLHF. The CDR3 DNA reads as TGTGCCAGCAGCTCCCAAGACAGGGGGGAGTCACCCCTCCACTTT. The variable domain in full, with the rest retrieved from reference TRBV9 and TRBJ1-6, is DSGVTQTPKHLITATGQRVTLRCSPRSGDLSVYWYQQSLDQGLQFLIQYYNGEERAKGNILERFSAQQFPDLHSELNLSSLELGDSALYFCASSSQDRGESPLHFGNGTRLTVT.

The chain employs TRBV12-5 and TRBJ1-2; 7 bases agree with TRBD1. J was trimmed by 6 bases and V by 6 bases; bases with no gene match: 7. In germline, CDR1 is LGHNT, CDR2 FRNRAP. The CDR3 is 13 residues long. Here the CDR3 DNA reads TGTGCTAGTGGATCCTACAGGGGAAATGGCTACACCTTC. Protein product: CASGSYRGNGYTF.

This clone occurred once. The gene calls are TRBV5-4 and TRBJ2-1, with D possibly being TRBD1 (5 bases). Germline lookup yields CDR1 SGHNT and CDR2 YYREEE (reference sequence). The length of the CDR3 is 14 residues. V lost 1 base and J 5 bases, leaving 10 bases between the germline ends. The CDR3 nucleotides read TGTGCCAGCAGCTTGACAGGTGGCAACAATGAGCAGTTCTTC. It encodes CASSLTGGNNEQFF. The full variable domain, rest sourced from reference TRBV5-4 and TRBJ2-1, is ETGVTQSPTHLIKTRGQQVTLRCSSQSGHNTVSWYQQALGQGPQFIFQYYREEENGRGNFPPRFSGLQFPNYSSELNVNALELDDSALYLCASSLTGGNNEQFFGPGTRLTVL.

The V and J genes are TRBV12-3 or TRBV12-4 and TRBJ1-1; D not resolved. V lost 3 bases, J lost 2 bases, and 7 bases lay in between. The CDR3 runs to 13 residues. The chain's CDR3 is CASSFSLNTEAFF. As DNA, the CDR3 is TGTGCCAGCAGTTTTTCACTTAACACTGAAGCTTTCTTT.

V usage is TRBV5-1 and J usage is TRBJ2-2, with a tentative D call TRBD1 (5 bases). Trimming removed 5 bases at V and 5 bases at J, with 10 bases between. The CDR3 runs to 13 residues. The germline CDR1 and CDR2 sequences are SGHRS and YFSETQ. The CDR3 nucleotides are TGCGCCAGCAGATCAGGACATACCGGGGAGCTGTTTTTT. Translated: CASRSGHTGELFF.

In this sample, this clone turned up a few times. The V call is TRBV5-4, the J call TRBJ1-6, with 9 positions matching TRBD1. This CDR3 is 17 amino acids long. Trimming took 3 bases from V and 0 from J; bases not matched to a gene: 4. Germline CDR1 is SGHNT and CDR2 is YYREEE (reference sequence). CDR3 nucleotide sequence: TGTGCCAGCAGCTGGGACAGGGCTAGCTCCTATAATTCACCCCTCCACTTT. Protein: CASSWDRASSYNSPLHF.

J is TRBJ1-3 and V is TRBV11-2, with 9 bases lining up with TRBD1. The CDR3 totals 14 residues. Trimming removed 1 base from V and 7 bases from J; junction bases left unmatched: 2. Germline CDR1 is SGHAT and CDR2 is FQNNGV. The CDR3 sequence is CASSLGGQGNTIYF. The DNA for the CDR3 is TGTGCCAGCAGCTTAGGGGGACAGGGTAACACCATATATTTT. Full variable domain (missing parts from reference TRBV11-2 and TRBJ1-3): EAGVAQSPRYKIIEKRQSVAFWCNPISGHATLYWYQQILGQGPKLLIQFQNNGVVDDSQLPKDRFSAERLKGVDSTLKIQPAKLEDSAVYLCASSLGGQGNTIYFGEGSWLTVV.